This TCR beta chain was obtained from a study of shared clonotypes between healthy human individuals. The run depth of the assay was deep. The DNA input per sorted-subset replicate PCR was 200 ng, corresponding to some 27,000 T cell genomes. Repertoires were generated with immunoSEQ multiplex PCR, while TCRdb's copy carries only in-frame clones and drops some. Of about 990,000 clones listed, about four fifths were seen once; the top ten hold roughly 0.65%. A note on this clone: The target antigen is unknown.

The germline V gene encodes CDR1 MDHEN and CDR2 SYDVKM. V dropped 2 bases and J dropped 2 bases, with 10 bases sitting between them. CDR3 length: 14 residues. All donors were healthy HIV-negative adults lacking recent acute infections or vaccinations. Notes on the study in general: Clonotype sharing among donors likely depends on sequencing depth.

The chain combines TRBV28 with TRBJ2-7; D not resolved. This clonotype was sampled from a man aged 18 to 29 in good health. Some clones in this sample may be carry-over from other donors' samples. Sequencing input: memory CD4+ T cells from PBMCs. Subset described: CD45RA-negative fraction. CDR3 sequence reads: CASSLQPETYEQYF. The CDR3 nucleotides read TGTGCCAGCAGTTTACAACCGGAAACCTACGAGCAGTACTTC.